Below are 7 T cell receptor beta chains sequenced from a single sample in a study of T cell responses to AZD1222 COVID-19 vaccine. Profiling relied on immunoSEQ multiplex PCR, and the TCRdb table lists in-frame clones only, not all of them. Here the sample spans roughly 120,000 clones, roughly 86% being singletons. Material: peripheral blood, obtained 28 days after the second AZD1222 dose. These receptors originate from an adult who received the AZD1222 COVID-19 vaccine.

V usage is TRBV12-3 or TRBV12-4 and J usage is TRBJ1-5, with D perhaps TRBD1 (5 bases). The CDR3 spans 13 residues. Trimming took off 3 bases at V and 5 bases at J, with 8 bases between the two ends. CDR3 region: CASSLRGDQPQHF. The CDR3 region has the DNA TGTGCCAGCAGTTTGCGGGGGGATCAGCCCCAGCATTTT.

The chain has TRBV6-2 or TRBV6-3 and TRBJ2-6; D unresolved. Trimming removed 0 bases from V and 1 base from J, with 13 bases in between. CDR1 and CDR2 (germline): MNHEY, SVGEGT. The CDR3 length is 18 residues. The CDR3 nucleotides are TGTGCCAGCAGTTACTCGAATTCCGAGTTTTCTGGGGCCAACGTCCTGACTTTC. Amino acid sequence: CASSYSNSEFSGANVLTF.

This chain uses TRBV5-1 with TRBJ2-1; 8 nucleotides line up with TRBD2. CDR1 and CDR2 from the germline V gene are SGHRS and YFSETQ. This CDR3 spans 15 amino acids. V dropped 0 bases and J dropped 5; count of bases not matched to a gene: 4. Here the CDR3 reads CASSLGAGVHNEQFF. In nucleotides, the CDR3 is TGCGCCAGCAGCTTGGGAGCGGGAGTGCACAATGAGCAGTTCTTC.

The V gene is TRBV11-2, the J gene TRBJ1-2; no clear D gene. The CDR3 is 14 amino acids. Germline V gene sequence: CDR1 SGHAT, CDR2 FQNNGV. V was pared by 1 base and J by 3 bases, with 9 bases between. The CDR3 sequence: CASSLGLFDYGYTF. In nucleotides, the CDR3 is TGTGCCAGCAGCTTAGGGTTGTTTGACTATGGCTACACCTTC.

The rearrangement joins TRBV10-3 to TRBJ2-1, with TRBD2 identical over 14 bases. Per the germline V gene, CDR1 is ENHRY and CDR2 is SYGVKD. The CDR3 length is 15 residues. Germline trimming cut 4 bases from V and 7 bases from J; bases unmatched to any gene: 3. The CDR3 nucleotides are TGTGCCATCAGTGCGGGACTAGCGGGGGAAAATGAGCAGTTCTTC. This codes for CAISAGLAGENEQFF.

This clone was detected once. The CDR3 here is CASSRIEGTEAFF. CDR3 DNA: TGTGCCAGCAGTAGGATAGAGGGGACTGAAGCTTTCTTT. This rearrangement joins TRBV12-3 or TRBV12-4 to TRBJ1-1; tentatively, D is TRBD1 (5 bases). Trimming left V 5 bases short and J 5 bases short, with 12 bases between. This CDR3 has 13 residues.

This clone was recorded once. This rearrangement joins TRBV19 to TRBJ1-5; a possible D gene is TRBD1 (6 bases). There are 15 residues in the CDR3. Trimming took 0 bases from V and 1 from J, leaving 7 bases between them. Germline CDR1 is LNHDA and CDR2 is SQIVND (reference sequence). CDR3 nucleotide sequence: TGTGCCAGTAGTATAGATACAGGGAGCAATCAGCCCCAGCATTTT. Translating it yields CASSIDTGSNQPQHF.